The 9 T cell receptor beta chains below come from one sample, sequenced in a study of cytotoxic CD8 clonotypes in ibrutinib-treated CLL (dated by TCRdb to about 2021). What the time point label conveys for this sample: 12 months on ibrutinib. The method was the immunoSEQ multiplex PCR assay. This immuneACCESS table, as held by TCRdb, lists in-frame sequences with V and J called but not all clones. Of the missing ones, under half trace to an unresolved V gene in checked studies; the others have no known cause. Recorded for this sample are about 140,000 clones; 60% to 85% of them occurred a single time. The top ten clones comprise approximately 28% of the sample. The input for sequencing was PBMCs, taken after 12 months of ibrutinib treatment. Receptor source: a human donor with chronic lymphocytic leukemia.

The chain is built from TRBV15 and TRBJ1-4; D remains unclear. The CDR3 loop spans 12 amino acids. Trimming left V 4 bases short and J 8 bases short, with 8 bases between. Germline loops: CDR1 LNHNV, CDR2 YYDKDF (reference sequence). CDR3 loop: CATSTLTEKLFF. Written as DNA, the CDR3 is TGTGCCACCAGCACGCTTACCGAAAAACTGTTTTTT.

J is TRBJ2-3 and V is TRBV27, with 9 bases aligning to TRBD2. The J segment lost 6 bases and the V segment lost 6 bases, leaving 10 bases of the junction unmatched. The CDR3 covers 15 residues. Looked up from germline, CDR1 is MNHEY and CDR2 is SMNVEV (reference sequence). The CDR3 spells CASRLFPGLADTQYF. In DNA form, the CDR3 reads TGTGCCAGCAGACTCTTCCCGGGACTAGCTGATACGCAGTATTTT.

This clone was seen a few times. CDR3 in DNA: TGTGCCAGCAGCTTAGTCTACGAGCAGTACTTC. This gives the protein CASSLVYEQYF. This chain uses TRBV7-2 with TRBJ2-7; the D is unclear. Germline V gene data show CDR1 as SGHTA and CDR2 as FQGNSA. The CDR3 runs to 11 residues. Trimming took 1 base from V and 3 from J, leaving 1 base between them.

The chain carries TRBV11-3 and TRBJ2-3, with D possibly being TRBD2 (7 bases). Germline V gene lookup returns CDR1 SGHNT and CDR2 YENEEA. Between the trimmed V and J ends, which lost 5 bases and 2 bases, there was a span of 17 bases. This CDR3 comprises 16 residues. The CDR3 DNA is TGTGCCAGCAGCAACGGGGGGCTTTTTAACACAGATACGCAGTATTTT. Translating gives CASSNGGLFNTDTQYF.

This chain uses TRBV19 with TRBJ2-5; D is ambiguous. This CDR3 is built from 13 residues. With 2 bases removed from V and 0 bases from J, the gap between germline ends came to 4 bases. From germline, CDR1 is LNHDA and CDR2 SQIVND (reference sequence). The CDR3 coding sequence is TGTGCCAGTAGTATATCCGACCAAGAGACCCAGTACTTC. Translating it yields CASSISDQETQYF.

This clone was recorded a few times. V gene TRBV5-1 combines with J gene TRBJ2-7; tentatively, D is TRBD2 (6 bases). V was shortened by 3 bases and J by 0 bases, with 13 bases between the two germline ends. There are 15 residues in the CDR3. Germline assignment: CDR1 SGHRS and CDR2 YFSETQ. For the CDR3, the DNA is TGCGCCAGCAGCTCCGAGTGGAGGGGCTCCTACGAGCAGTACTTC. Its translation: CASSSEWRGSYEQYF.

The chain employs TRBV5-1 and TRBJ2-2; D remains unclear. The CDR3 totals 12 residues. Trimming took 2 bases from V and 2 from J, leaving 1 base between them. Looked up from germline, CDR1 is SGHRS and CDR2 is YFSETQ. The DNA of the CDR3 is TGCGCCAGCAGCTTAAACACCGGGGAGCTGTTTTTT. As protein: CASSLNTGELFF.

This sequence joins TRBV7-2 and TRBJ1-5; possibly TRBD1 for D (6 bases). The V gene's germline CDR1 is SGHTA and CDR2 FQGNSA. The V end lost 5 bases, the J end lost 5 bases, and 13 bases lay between the germline ends. This CDR3 has 14 residues. The CDR3, as DNA: TGTGCCAGCAGCCAGGACGAGGGGGATCAGCCCCAGCATTTT. The encoded protein is CASSQDEGDQPQHF. The full variable domain, rest sourced from reference TRBV7-2 and TRBJ1-5, is GAGVSQSPSNKVTEKGKDVELRCDPISGHTALYWYRQSLGQGLEFLIYFQGNSAPDKSGLPSDRFSAERTGGSVSTLTIQRTQQEDSAVYLCASSQDEGDQPQHFGDGTRLSIL.

The chain couples TRBV28 to TRBJ1-1; a possible D gene is TRBD1 (6 bases). Germline V gene sequence: CDR1 MDHEN, CDR2 SYDVKM. This CDR3 comprises 14 residues. V was shortened by 3 bases and J by 10 bases, with 18 bases between the two germline ends. CDR3: CASSLGALQYRAFF. The CDR3 DNA reads TGTGCCAGCAGTTTGGGGGCTCTACAGTACAGAGCTTTCTTT.